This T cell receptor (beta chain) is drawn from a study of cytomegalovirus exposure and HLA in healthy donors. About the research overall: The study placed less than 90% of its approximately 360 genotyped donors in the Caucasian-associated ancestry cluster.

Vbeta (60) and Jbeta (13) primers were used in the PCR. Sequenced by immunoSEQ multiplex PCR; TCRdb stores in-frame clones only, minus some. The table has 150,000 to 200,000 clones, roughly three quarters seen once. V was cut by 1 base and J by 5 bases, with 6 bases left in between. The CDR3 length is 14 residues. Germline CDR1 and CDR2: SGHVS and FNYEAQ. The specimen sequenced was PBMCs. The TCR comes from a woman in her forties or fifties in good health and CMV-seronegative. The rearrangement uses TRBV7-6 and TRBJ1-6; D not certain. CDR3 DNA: TGTGCCAGCAGCTTAGGGGCCCATAATTCACCCCTCCACTTT. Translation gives CASSLGAHNSPLHF.